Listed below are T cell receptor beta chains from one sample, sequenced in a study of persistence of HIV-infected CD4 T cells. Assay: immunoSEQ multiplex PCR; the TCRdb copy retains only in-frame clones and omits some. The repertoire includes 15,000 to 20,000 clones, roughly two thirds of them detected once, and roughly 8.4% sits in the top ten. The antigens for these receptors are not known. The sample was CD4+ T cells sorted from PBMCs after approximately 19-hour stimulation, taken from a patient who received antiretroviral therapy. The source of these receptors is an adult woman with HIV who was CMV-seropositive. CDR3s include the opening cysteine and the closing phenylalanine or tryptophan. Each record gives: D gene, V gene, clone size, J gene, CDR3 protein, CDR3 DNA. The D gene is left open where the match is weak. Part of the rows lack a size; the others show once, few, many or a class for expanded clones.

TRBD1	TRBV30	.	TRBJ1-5	CAWRQGFNQPQHF	TGTGCCTGGCGACAGGGGTTTAATCAGCCCCAGCATTTT
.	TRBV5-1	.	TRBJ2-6	CASSLALGTGANVLTF	TGCGCCAGCAGCTTGGCCCTGGGGACTGGGGCCAACGTCCTGACTTTC
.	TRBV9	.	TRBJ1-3	CASSVVDSSGNTIYF	TGTGCCAGCAGCGTAGTGGACAGTTCTGGAAACACCATATATTTT
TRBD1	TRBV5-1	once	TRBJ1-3	CASSGTGGASGNTIYF	TGCGCCAGCAGCGGGACAGGGGGCGCGTCGGGAAACACCATATATTTT
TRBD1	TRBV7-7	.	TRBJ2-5	CASSLDRTGGETQYF	TGTGCCAGCAGCTTAGATCGGACAGGGGGCGAGACCCAGTACTTC
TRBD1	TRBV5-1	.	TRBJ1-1	CASSLTGRGTEAFF	TGCGCCAGCAGCCTGACAGGGCGGGGGACTGAAGCTTTCTTT
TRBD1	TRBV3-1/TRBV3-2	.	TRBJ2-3	CASSPSPWDRGDTQYF	TGTGCCAGCAGCCCCTCACCTTGGGACAGGGGAGATACGCAGTATTTT
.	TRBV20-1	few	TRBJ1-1	CSAFLHTEAFF	TGCAGTGCTTTCCTCCATACTGAAGCTTTCTTT
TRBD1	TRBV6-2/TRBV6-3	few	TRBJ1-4	CASSYLSGQGGLLFF	TGTGCCAGCAGTTACTTGTCGGGACAGGGGGGTTTACTGTTTTTT
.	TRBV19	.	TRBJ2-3	CASSLRAADTQYF	TGTGCCAGCTCCCTCAGGGCGGCAGATACGCAGTATTTT
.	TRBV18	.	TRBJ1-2	CASSPRTPDYGYTF	TGTGCCAGCTCACCACGGACACCGGACTATGGCTACACCTTC
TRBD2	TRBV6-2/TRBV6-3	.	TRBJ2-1	CASSYERLAGGGNEQFF	TGTGCCAGCAGTTACGAGCGACTAGCGGGGGGAGGCAATGAGCAGTTCTTC
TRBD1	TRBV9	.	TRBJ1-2	CASSASPGTALYGYTF	TGTGCCAGCAGCGCTAGTCCGGGGACAGCCCTCTATGGCTACACCTTC
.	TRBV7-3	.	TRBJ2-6	CASSQSGANVLTF	TGTGCCAGCAGCCAATCTGGGGCCAACGTCCTGACTTTC
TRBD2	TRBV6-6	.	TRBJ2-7	CASSSPRLAGYEQYF	TGTGCCAGCAGTTCGCCAAGACTAGCGGGCTACGAGCAGTACTTC
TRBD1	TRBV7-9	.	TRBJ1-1	CASSYDRDTEAFF	TGTGCCAGCAGCTACGACAGGGACACTGAAGCTTTCTTT
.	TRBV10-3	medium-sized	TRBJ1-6	CAMSGTIRSPLHF	TGTGCCATGAGCGGGACAATCAGATCACCCCTCCACTTT
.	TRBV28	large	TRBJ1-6	CASSSEVSPLHF	TGTGCCAGCAGTTCGGAAGTCTCACCCCTCCACTTT
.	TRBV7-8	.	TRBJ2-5	CASSPRGQGSRETQYF	TGTGCCAGCAGCCCGAGGGGCCAGGGGAGTCGAGAGACCCAGTACTTC
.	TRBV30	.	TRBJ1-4	CAWDRAGLEKLFF	TGTGCCTGGGACCGGGCAGGTTTGGAAAAACTGTTTTTT
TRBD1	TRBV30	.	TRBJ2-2	CATEGAANTGELFF	TGTGCCACAGAGGGGGCCGCGAACACCGGGGAGCTGTTTTTT
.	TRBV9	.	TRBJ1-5	CASSVEDGSNQPQHF	TGTGCCAGCAGCGTAGAAGACGGAAGCAATCAGCCCCAGCATTTT
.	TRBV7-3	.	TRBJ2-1	CASSIIGNEQFF	TGTGCCAGCAGTATAATAGGTAATGAGCAGTTCTTC
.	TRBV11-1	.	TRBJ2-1	CASSLGAEARYNEQFF	TGTGCCAGCAGCTTAGGAGCAGAAGCTCGCTACAATGAGCAGTTCTTC
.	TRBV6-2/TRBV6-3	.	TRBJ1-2	CASSYGTGGNHGYTF	TGTGCCAGCAGTTACGGTACCGGGGGAAATCATGGCTACACCTTC
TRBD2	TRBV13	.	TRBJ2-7	CASSLVLAGGYEQYF	TGTGCCAGCAGCTTAGTACTAGCGGGGGGCTACGAGCAGTACTTC
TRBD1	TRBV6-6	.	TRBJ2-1	CASTSGTGDYNEQFF	TGTGCCAGCACGTCCGGGACAGGGGACTACAATGAGCAGTTCTTC
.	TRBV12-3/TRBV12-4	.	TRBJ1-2	CASSSQGKNGYTF	TGTGCCAGCAGTTCCCAAGGGAAGAATGGCTACACCTTC
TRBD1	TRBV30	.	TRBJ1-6	CACRWQGASPLHF	TGTGCCTGTAGGTGGCAGGGGGCATCACCCCTCCACTTT
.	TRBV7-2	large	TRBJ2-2	CASSLFSGANTGELFF	TGTGCCAGCAGCTTATTTTCAGGGGCAAACACCGGGGAGCTGTTTTTT
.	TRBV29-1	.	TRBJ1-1	CSSMGAGRTEAFF	TGCAGCTCCATGGGGGCGGGTCGGACTGAAGCTTTCTTT
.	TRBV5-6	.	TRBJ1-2	CASNLGKAGYTF	TGTGCCAGCAACTTAGGGAAAGCTGGCTACACCTTC
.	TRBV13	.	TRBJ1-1	CASSPPGGWTEAFF	TGTGCCAGCAGCCCCCCCGGAGGATGGACTGAAGCTTTCTTT
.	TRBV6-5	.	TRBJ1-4	CASTWDFRPEKLFF	TGTGCCAGCACCTGGGACTTTCGCCCTGAAAAACTGTTTTTT
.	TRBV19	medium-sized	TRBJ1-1	CASSAAQGNTEAFF	TGTGCCAGTAGTGCCGCACAGGGTAACACTGAAGCTTTCTTT
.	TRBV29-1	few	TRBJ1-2	CSSSSVQDGYTF	TGCAGCTCCTCCTCGGTACAGGATGGCTACACCTTC
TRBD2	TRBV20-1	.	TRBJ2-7	CSASMLAGGNAYEQYF	TGCAGTGCTAGTATGCTAGCGGGGGGCAACGCCTACGAGCAGTACTTC
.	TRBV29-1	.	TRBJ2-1	CSVSPIRDNEQFF	TGCAGCGTTAGTCCGATCAGAGACAATGAGCAGTTCTTC
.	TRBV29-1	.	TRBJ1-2	CSADGDGYTF	TGCAGCGCCGACGGGGACGGCTACACCTTC
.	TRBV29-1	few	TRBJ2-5	CSGTTGETQYF	TGCAGCGGGACCACAGGAGAGACCCAGTACTTC
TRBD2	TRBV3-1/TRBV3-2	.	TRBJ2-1	CASSQDQPGLAGTRYNEQFF	TGTGCCAGCAGCCAAGATCAGCCCGGACTAGCGGGTACCCGTTACAATGAGCAGTTCTTC
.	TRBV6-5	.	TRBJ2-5	CASNQGQGGTQYF	TGTGCCAGCAACCAGGGGCAGGGTGGTACCCAGTACTTC
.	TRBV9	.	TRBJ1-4	CASSGTGRRNEKLFF	TGTGCCAGCAGCGGAACCGGCCGCCGTAATGAAAAACTGTTTTTT
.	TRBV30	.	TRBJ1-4	CAWSVPGGTNEKLFF	TGTGCCTGGAGTGTACCGGGAGGGACTAATGAAAAACTGTTTTTT
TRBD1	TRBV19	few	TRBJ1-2	CASSSTGGNYGYTF	TGTGCCAGTAGTAGCACAGGGGGGAACTATGGCTACACCTTC
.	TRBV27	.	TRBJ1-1	CASRLQTQRNTEAFF	TGTGCCAGCAGGCTCCAAACCCAAAGGAACACTGAAGCTTTCTTT
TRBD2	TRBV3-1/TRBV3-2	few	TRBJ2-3	CASMGLAGTDTQYF	TGTGCCAGCATGGGGCTAGCGGGCACAGATACGCAGTATTTT
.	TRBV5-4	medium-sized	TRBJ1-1	CASSLQMNTEAFF	TGTGCCAGCAGCTTGCAGATGAACACTGAAGCTTTCTTT
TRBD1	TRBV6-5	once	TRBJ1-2	CASHDRVNGYTF	TGTGCCAGCCACGACAGGGTAAATGGCTACACCTTC
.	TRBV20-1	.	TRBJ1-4	CSASPRTTNEKLFF	TGCAGTGCTAGTCCACGGACTACAAATGAAAAACTGTTTTTT
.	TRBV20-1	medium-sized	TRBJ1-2	CSASQDLYYTF	TGCAGTGCTAGCCAGGACCTCTACTACACCTTC
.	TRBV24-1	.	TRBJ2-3	CATQTTTDTQYF	TGTGCCACCCAAACCACCACAGATACGCAGTATTTT